The rows below give T cell receptor beta chains drawn from one sample of a study of blood T cell repertoires in COVID-19. Here immunoSEQ multiplex PCR was the method, and the copy in TCRdb shows in-frame clones only, minus some. Of about 140,000 clones in the sample, 84% are singletons; the top ten hold approximately 5%. Sequencing used peripheral blood. All receptors come from a human donor in a cohort sampled during active COVID-19. CDR3s include the opening cysteine and the closing phenylalanine or tryptophan. D genes are given only for firm matches. A clone size is listed for some rows: how often the clone was seen (once, few, many), or a class if it is expanded.

j_call: TRBJ2-3; d_call: .; clone_size: .; v_call: TRBV6-5; cdr3_nt: TGTGCCAGCAGGGGGGAGGCAGATACGCAGTATTTT; cdr3_aa: CASRGEADTQYF
j_call: TRBJ2-5; d_call: TRBD2; clone_size: .; v_call: TRBV6-5; cdr3_nt: TGTGCCAGCAGTTACGGGCGGGGGTTCCGGGAGACCCAGTACTTC; cdr3_aa: CASSYGRGFRETQYF
j_call: TRBJ1-4; d_call: .; clone_size: .; v_call: TRBV19; cdr3_nt: TGTGCCAGTAGACCCGACAGAGCCGATGAAAAACTGTTTTTT; cdr3_aa: CASRPDRADEKLFF
j_call: TRBJ2-3; d_call: TRBD2; clone_size: .; v_call: TRBV9; cdr3_nt: TGTGCCAGCAGCGTAGTCCTAGCGGGAGGCACAGATACGCAGTATTTT; cdr3_aa: CASSVVLAGGTDTQYF
j_call: TRBJ2-3; d_call: TRBD2; clone_size: .; v_call: TRBV4-2; cdr3_nt: TGTGCCAGCAGCCAAGATACCCTAGCGGGGGCCACAGATACGCAGTATTTT; cdr3_aa: CASSQDTLAGATDTQYF
j_call: TRBJ1-4; d_call: .; clone_size: .; v_call: TRBV4-1; cdr3_nt: TGCGCCAGCAGCCAAGTCGGGGGGGCCCAACCCCCTAATGAAAAACTGTTTTTT; cdr3_aa: CASSQVGGAQPPNEKLFF
j_call: TRBJ1-1; d_call: .; clone_size: .; v_call: TRBV4-2; cdr3_nt: TGTGCCAGCAGCCAAGTTCTAGGGACTGGTGGGACTGAAGCTTTCTTT; cdr3_aa: CASSQVLGTGGTEAFF
j_call: TRBJ2-1; d_call: .; clone_size: .; v_call: TRBV10-2; cdr3_nt: TGCGCCAGCAGGGGGAGTTCCTACAATGAGCAGTTCTTC; cdr3_aa: CASRGSSYNEQFF
j_call: TRBJ2-5; d_call: .; clone_size: once; v_call: TRBV5-6; cdr3_nt: TGTGCCAGCAGCTTGATGACAGTTGAAGAGACCCAGTACTTC; cdr3_aa: CASSLMTVEETQYF
j_call: TRBJ1-3; d_call: .; clone_size: .; v_call: TRBV19; cdr3_nt: TGTGCCAGTAGACCGGACAGAGCTGGAAACACCATATATTTT; cdr3_aa: CASRPDRAGNTIYF
j_call: TRBJ1-5; d_call: TRBD1; clone_size: .; v_call: TRBV9; cdr3_nt: TGTGCCAGCAGCCTCACCGGGACAGGGTACAATCCCCAGCATTTT; cdr3_aa: CASSLTGTGYNPQHF
j_call: TRBJ2-1; d_call: .; clone_size: .; v_call: TRBV7-7; cdr3_nt: TGTGCTAGCAGCTTAGTCCCCGAGCGGGCCTACAATGAGCAGTTCTTC; cdr3_aa: CASSLVPERAYNEQFF
j_call: TRBJ1-5; d_call: .; clone_size: .; v_call: TRBV14; cdr3_nt: TGTGCCAGCAGCCAAGACGGGGTACAGCCCCAGCATTTT; cdr3_aa: CASSQDGVQPQHF
j_call: TRBJ2-1; d_call: .; clone_size: .; v_call: TRBV11-2; cdr3_nt: TGTGCCAGCAGCTTCCCTAGCGCTTCCTACAATGAGCAGTTCTTC; cdr3_aa: CASSFPSASYNEQFF
j_call: TRBJ2-6; d_call: .; clone_size: .; v_call: TRBV9; cdr3_nt: TGTGCCAGCAGTCGTGGAGGGACTGGGGCCAACGTCCTGACTTTC; cdr3_aa: CASSRGGTGANVLTF
j_call: TRBJ1-1; d_call: .; clone_size: few; v_call: TRBV30; cdr3_nt: TGTGCCTGGAGTGTAAGGGTCGGGGCGGGAGAAGCTTTCTTT; cdr3_aa: CAWSVRVGAGEAFF
j_call: TRBJ2-1; d_call: .; clone_size: .; v_call: TRBV2; cdr3_nt: TGTGCCAGCAAAAGCGAGGTTGAGCAGTTCTTC; cdr3_aa: CASKSEVEQFF
j_call: TRBJ2-7; d_call: .; clone_size: .; v_call: TRBV7-2; cdr3_nt: TGTGCCAGCAGCTCCGATAACACCTACGAGCAGTACTTC; cdr3_aa: CASSSDNTYEQYF
j_call: TRBJ2-6; d_call: .; clone_size: once; v_call: TRBV5-1; cdr3_nt: TGCGCCAGCAGCTCCGACAACTCAGGGGCCAACGTCCTGACTTTC; cdr3_aa: CASSSDNSGANVLTF
j_call: TRBJ2-1; d_call: TRBD2; clone_size: .; v_call: TRBV19; cdr3_nt: TGTGCCAGTAGTCCAGGGACTAGTGGTTTCGATGAGCAGTTCTTC; cdr3_aa: CASSPGTSGFDEQFF
j_call: TRBJ2-3; d_call: .; clone_size: few; v_call: TRBV19; cdr3_nt: TGTGCCAGTAATCCCGGGAGATTCACAGATACGCAGTATTTT; cdr3_aa: CASNPGRFTDTQYF
j_call: TRBJ2-7; d_call: .; clone_size: .; v_call: TRBV28; cdr3_nt: TGTGCCAGCGGTACGACAGGGAGGTCCTACGAGCAGTACTTC; cdr3_aa: CASGTTGRSYEQYF
j_call: TRBJ1-5; d_call: TRBD1; clone_size: .; v_call: TRBV6-1; cdr3_nt: TGTGCCAGCAGTGATTTTAATAGGGACAGGGAAAAACCCCAGCATTTT; cdr3_aa: CASSDFNRDREKPQHF
j_call: TRBJ2-1; d_call: .; clone_size: .; v_call: TRBV7-8; cdr3_nt: TGTGCCAGCAGCTCGAGGAATGAGCAGTTCTTC; cdr3_aa: CASSSRNEQFF